This T cell receptor beta chain was profiled in a study of blood T cell repertoires in COVID-19. Germline-derived CDR1 and CDR2 are KGHSH and LQKENI. Trimming cost V 0 bases and J 0 bases; bases outside gene matches: 4. The CDR3 runs to 17 residues. Data came from immunoSEQ multiplex PCR; TCRdb stores just in-frame clones and leaves some out. The table records 200,000 to 250,000 clones, just under 85% of them present only once. Sequencing was done on a sample of peripheral blood. The receptor was derived from a man older than 75 with acute or convalescent COVID-19. The V call is TRBV18, the J call TRBJ1-4, with 7 bases fitting TRBD1. The CDR3 DNA follows: TGTGCCAGCTCACCACCGAGGACAGGACCAACTAATGAAAAACTGTTTTTT. It is translated as CASSPPRTGPTNEKLFF. Full variable domain (rest looked up from reference TRBV18 and TRBJ1-4): NAGVMQNPRHLVRRRGQEARLRCSPMKGHSHVYWYRQLPEEGLKFMVYLQKENIIDESGMPKERFSAEFPKEGPSILRIQQVVRGDSAAYFCASSPPRTGPTNEKLFFGSGTQLSVL.